These 20 T cell receptor beta chains originate from one sample sequenced in a study of cytomegalovirus exposure and HLA in healthy donors. Repertoires were generated with immunoSEQ multiplex PCR, while TCRdb's copy carries only in-frame clones and drops some. The sample lists some 230,000 clones, just over 90% occurring once. The sequenced material came from PBMCs. These receptors originate from a woman younger than 35 in good health and CMV-seronegative.

Of note for this clone: The junction differs from germline at one of its ends, possibly a read error. This chain uses TRBV7-7 with TRBJ2-1; D unclear. Germline values: CDR1 SSHAT, CDR2 FNYEAQ (reference sequence). The CDR3 consists of 15 residues. The CDR3 coding sequence is TGTGCTAGCAGCTTAGATTCGAGCTCCTACAATGAGCAGTTCTTC. Protein: CASSLDSSSYNEQFF.

V gene TRBV5-1 combines with J gene TRBJ2-3; no clear D. Looked up from germline, CDR1 is SGHRS and CDR2 is YFSETQ. V shed 1 base and J shed 0 bases, with 9 bases lying between them. The CDR3 has 15 amino acids. Written as DNA, the CDR3 is TGCGCCAGCAGCTTGAAGGCAGGTAGCACAGATACGCAGTATTTT. Translating it yields CASSLKAGSTDTQYF. Combining the CDR3 with reference TRBV5-1 and TRBJ2-3 gives the whole variable domain KAGVTQTPRYLIKTRGQQVTLSCSPISGHRSVSWYQQTPGQGLQFLFEYFSETQRNKGNFPGRFSGRQFSNSRSEMNVSTLELGDSALYLCASSLKAGSTDTQYFGPGTRLTVL.

In nucleotides, the CDR3 is TGTGCCTACGACAGCTCTGGAAACACCATATATTTT. Its protein is CAYDSSGNTIYF. The V and J genes are TRBV30 and TRBJ1-3, with TRBD1 as a possible D gene (5 bases). V gave up 7 bases and J gave up 0 bases, with 7 bases separating them. The CDR3 runs to 12 residues. Per germline, CDR1 GTSNPN and CDR2 SVGIG (reference sequence).

V gene TRBV19 combines with J gene TRBJ1-1; TRBD1 might be the D (5 bases). Trimming took 4 bases from V and 5 from J, leaving 8 bases between them. CDR1 is LNHDA and CDR2 is SQIVND in the germline V gene (reference sequence). The CDR3 covers 12 residues. As DNA, the CDR3 is TGTGCCAGTAGTACCCGGACAACTGAAGCTTTCTTT. Encoded protein: CASSTRTTEAFF.

The chain recombines TRBV15 with TRBJ2-5; TRBD2 matches 8 bases. J lost 5 bases, V lost 11 bases, and 7 bases had no gene match. This CDR3 has 12 amino acids. In germline, CDR1 is LNHNV, CDR2 YYDKDF (reference sequence). The DNA for the CDR3 is TGTGCCTCGGGGGGGGAGCGGGAGACCCAGTACTTC. Translating gives CASGGERETQYF.

This chain connects TRBV27 to TRBJ1-4; the match to TRBD1 covers 9 bases. This CDR3 spans 18 amino acids. Germline V gene data show CDR1 as MNHEY and CDR2 as SMNVEV (reference sequence). V shed 2 bases, J shed 7 bases, and the junction held 14 bases outside the gene matches. The CDR3 region has the DNA TGTGCCAGCAGTTTAATAATCGCTGGGACAGGGCGACGTGAAAAACTGTTTTTT. Amino acids: CASSLIIAGTGRREKLFF.

This chain connects TRBV5-6 to TRBJ2-7, with 8 bases aligning to TRBD2. Germline V gives CDR1 SGHDT, CDR2 YYEEEE. The CDR3 is 15 amino acids. Trimming at V came to 3 bases and at J to 2 bases, leaving 7 bases not matched to a gene. The CDR3 protein is CASSSWREAPYEQYF. The CDR3 DNA sequence: TGTGCCAGCAGCTCTTGGCGGGAGGCCCCCTACGAGCAGTACTTC.

CDR3 coding DNA: TGCAGCGTTGAAATAGGAGATAACTATGGCTACACCTTC. Protein product: CSVEIGDNYGYTF. The chain uses TRBV29-1 and TRBJ1-2, with no clear D. Per the germline V gene, CDR1 is SQVTM and CDR2 is ANQGSEA. Trimming shortened V by 2 bases and J by 1 base, and 8 bases separated the two germline ends. This CDR3 has 13 amino acids.

The V and J genes are TRBV6-5 and TRBJ2-1; 7 positions match TRBD2. The CDR3 consists of 15 residues. Germline CDR1 is MNHEY and CDR2 is SVGAGI. Unmatched junction bases numbered 13, after V lost 2 bases and J lost 12 bases. The CDR3, as DNA: TGTGCCAGCAGTTACCGTACTAGGGAGGGGAACGCGCAGTTCTTC. Residues: CASSYRTREGNAQFF.

The chain joins TRBV5-1 to TRBJ2-7; 11 positions agree with TRBD2. The V gene end was trimmed by 0 bases and the J gene end by 4 bases; junction bases not matched to a gene: 12. Germline loops: CDR1 SGHRS, CDR2 YFSETQ. The CDR3 consists of 18 residues. The CDR3 DNA follows: TGCGCCAGCAGCTTGGGCGTGCCCCTTAGCGGGAGGGCGTACGAGCAGTACTTC. This codes for CASSLGVPLSGRAYEQYF. Full variable domain (rest looked up from reference TRBV5-1 and TRBJ2-7): KAGVTQTPRYLIKTRGQQVTLSCSPISGHRSVSWYQQTPGQGLQFLFEYFSETQRNKGNFPGRFSGRQFSNSRSEMNVSTLELGDSALYLCASSLGVPLSGRAYEQYFGPGTRLTVT.

The rearrangement uses TRBV27 and TRBJ2-3, with 8 bases fitting TRBD2. The CDR3 runs 18 residues. V trimming: 7 bases; J trimming: 2 bases; junction bases outside the gene matches: 17. Germline lookup yields CDR1 MNHEY and CDR2 SMNVEV (reference sequence). CDR3: CASTSPPGGRGPTDTQYF. DNA of the CDR3: TGTGCCAGCACTTCCCCCCCGGGAGGGAGAGGACCCACAGATACGCAGTATTTT.

This clone was counted a few times. The V and J genes are TRBV30 and TRBJ1-6; no clear D gene. The CDR3 runs 11 residues. The germline V gene has CDR1 GTSNPN and CDR2 SVGIG (reference sequence). The ends were cut back, 1 base at V and 12 bases at J, with 7 bases in the middle. The CDR3 sequence: CAWSAGQPLHF. For the CDR3, the DNA is TGTGCCTGGAGTGCAGGCCAACCCCTCCACTTT.

J is TRBJ1-2 and V is TRBV30, with D tentatively TRBD1 (6 bases). V dropped 4 bases and J dropped 4 bases, with 13 bases sitting between them. CDR1 and CDR2 from the germline V gene are GTSNPN and SVGIG (reference sequence). The CDR3 length is 13 residues. The DNA of the CDR3 is TGTGCCTGGACCTTAGGACAGTTCTATGGCTACACCTTC. Translating it yields CAWTLGQFYGYTF.

V usage is TRBV28 and J usage is TRBJ2-7, with D perhaps matching TRBD2 (6 bases). V was cut by 3 bases and J by 1 base, with 13 bases left in between. The CDR3 extends over 15 amino acids. Germline V lookup: CDR1 MDHEN, CDR2 SYDVKM. DNA of the CDR3: TGTGCCAGCAGTTTTGCTGGGACTGGATCCTACGAGCAGTACTTC. The encoded protein is CASSFAGTGSYEQYF. Full variable domain (remainder filled in from reference TRBV28 and TRBJ2-7): DVKVTQSSRYLVKRTGEKVFLECVQDMDHENMFWYRQDPGLGLRLIYFSYDVKMKEKGDIPEGYSVSREKKERFSLILESASTNQTSMYLCASSFAGTGSYEQYFGPGTRLTVT.

This chain connects TRBV5-5 to TRBJ1-1, with a tentative D call TRBD1 (5 bases). Germline values: CDR1 SGHKS, CDR2 YYEKEE (reference sequence). The CDR3 is made up of 13 amino acids. The V and J ends lost 4 bases and 1 base respectively, with 8 bases between them. The CDR3 DNA sequence: TGTGCCAGCAGCGAACAGGCGAACACTGAAGCTTTCTTT. This gives the protein CASSEQANTEAFF.

J is TRBJ2-2 and V is TRBV30; the D gene is possibly TRBD1 (5 bases). The CDR3 spans 16 residues. Germline CDR1 is GTSNPN and CDR2 is SVGIG (reference sequence). With 6 bases removed from V and 3 bases from J, the gap between germline ends came to 20 bases. CDR3 in amino acids: CACTPPQDLYTGELFF. CDR3 sequence (DNA): TGTGCCTGCACCCCCCCACAGGACCTCTACACCGGGGAGCTGTTTTTT. The full variable domain, rest sourced from reference TRBV30 and TRBJ2-2, is SQTIHQWPATLVQPVGSPLSLECTVEGTSNPNLYWYRQAAGRGLQLLFYSVGIGQISSEVPQNLSASRPQDRQFILSSKKLLLSDSGFYLCACTPPQDLYTGELFFGEGSRLTVL.

J is TRBJ2-7 and V is TRBV5-4, with a possible D match to TRBD1 (5 bases). Between the trimmed V and J ends, which lost 2 bases and 6 bases, there was a span of 18 bases. The CDR3 is 15 residues long. Germline CDR1 is SGHNT and CDR2 is YYREEE (reference sequence). The CDR3 nucleotides are TGTGCCAGCAGCTTCCCTGGGATAGGGGTGGGCGAGCAGTACTTC. Residues: CASSFPGIGVGEQYF. Full variable domain (rest looked up from reference TRBV5-4 and TRBJ2-7): ETGVTQSPTHLIKTRGQQVTLRCSSQSGHNTVSWYQQALGQGPQFIFQYYREEENGRGNFPPRFSGLQFPNYSSELNVNALELDDSALYLCASSFPGIGVGEQYFGPGTRLTVT.

The V call is TRBV30, the J call TRBJ1-4, with TRBD1 as a possible D gene (5 bases). CDR3 length: 16 amino acids. The V end was cut by 4 bases, the J end by 5 bases, with 20 bases between. In germline, CDR1 is GTSNPN, CDR2 SVGIG (reference sequence). For the CDR3, the DNA is TGTGCCTGGATCCAAGGAGGGGCCAGCGTCAATGAAAAACTGTTTTTT. Its translation: CAWIQGGASVNEKLFF.

The genes are TRBV19 and TRBJ1-5; 10 bases line up with TRBD1. Unmatched junction bases numbered 10, after V lost 5 bases and J lost 6 bases. The CDR3 has 16 amino acids. The germline V gene encodes CDR1 LNHDA and CDR2 SQIVND (reference sequence). The CDR3 DNA reads as TGTGCCAGTAGTGCGTTAAGACAGGGGGCGACTCAGCCCCAGCATTTT. As protein: CASSALRQGATQPQHF.

The sample holds one count of this clone. The chain combines TRBV11-1 with TRBJ2-1; TRBD2 aligns across 7 bases. From germline, CDR1 is SGHAT and CDR2 FQDESV (reference sequence). The CDR3 runs to 17 residues. The trim removed 4 bases at V and 4 bases at J, leaving 13 bases unmatched. CDR3 sequence: CASSSTLTRGGYNEQFF. The CDR3, as DNA: TGTGCCAGCAGCTCGACGCTGACCCGGGGAGGGTACAATGAGCAGTTCTTC.